Shown below are 21 T cell receptor beta chains from a single sample sequenced in a study of CD8 T cells in ankylosing spondylitis. TCRdb redid the calling of the 5' RACE reads with MiXCR, one entry per CDR3 protein. The table shows more than 150,000 distinct CDR3 sequences, with 15% to 20% occurring only once. The sample consisted of blood, either unsorted or a sorted T cell fraction (not recorded which). Receptors originate from a male donor under 30 with ankylosing spondylitis or in good health (not recorded which).

The rearrangement links TRBV29-1 to TRBJ2-5; 7 bases match TRBD1. The CDR3 covers 12 residues. Germline-derived CDR1 and CDR2 are SQVTM and ANQGSEA. Trimming cost V 4 bases and J 10 bases; bases outside gene matches: 9. CDR3 DNA sequence: TGCAGCGTTGGACAGGGTCGAGGCGGCCAGTACTTC. This codes for CSVGQGRGGQYF.

On this clonotype: This sequence may be a read error, since a much larger clone differs from it by one base. V usage is TRBV6-2 or TRBV6-3 and J usage is TRBJ2-5; TRBD1 is a possible D gene (5 bases). The CDR3 is 11 amino acids. Germline lookup yields CDR1 MNHEY and CDR2 SVGEGT. V lost 8 bases and J lost 4, with 8 bases in between. CDR3 sequence reads: CASQGGETQYF. The CDR3 nucleotides read TGTGCCAGCCAGGGTGGAGAGACCCAGTACTTC.

This clonotype was detected ten times or more. This sequence joins TRBV25-1 and TRBJ2-7, with D possibly TRBD2 on 7 matching bases. The CDR3 contains 13 residues. Germline V CDR1 and CDR2: MGHDK, SYGVNS. V lost 7 bases and J 3 bases, leaving 13 bases between the germline ends. Here the CDR3 DNA reads TGTGCCAGCACCGAGGGGGGGCTCTACGAGCAGTACTTC. This encodes CASTEGGLYEQYF.

In its sample, this clonotype was seen many times. This sequence joins TRBV29-1 and TRBJ1-2; 8 bases map to TRBD1. V was pared by 7 bases and J by 6 bases, with 4 bases of the junction left unmatched. From germline, CDR1 is SQVTM and CDR2 ANQGSEA. CDR3 length: 11 amino acids. CDR3 bases: TGCAGCGCGGGACAGGATCATGGCTACACCTTC. Translated, it gives CSAGQDHGYTF.

This clonotype was counted many times. The rearrangement uses TRBV20-1 and TRBJ2-2; tentative D call: TRBD2 (5 bases). Trimming removed 3 bases at V and 7 bases at J, with 12 bases between. CDR1 and CDR2 from the germline V gene are DFQATT and SNEGSKA (reference sequence). The CDR3 covers 13 residues. This CDR3 reads CSARALSGGELFF. CDR3 bases: TGCAGTGCTAGGGCACTCAGCGGCGGGGAGCTGTTTTTT.

In this sample, this clonotype turned up a few times. The chain carries TRBV11-2 and TRBJ2-5; 8 nucleotides align to TRBD2. Germline CDR1 and CDR2: SGHAT and FQNNGV. This CDR3 has 14 amino acids. The ends lost 4 bases at V and 5 bases at J; junction bases unmatched: 6. CDR3 sequence (DNA): TGTGCCAGCAGCTCCGGGACTAGAGGCGAGACCCAGTACTTC. Protein product: CASSSGTRGETQYF.

In this sample, this clonotype turned up many times. The chain recombines TRBV20-1 with TRBJ1-5, with TRBD1 identical over 7 bases. With V trimmed by 1 base and J by 7 bases, 10 bases remained unmatched. The CDR3 loop spans 15 amino acids. Germline CDR1 DFQATT, CDR2 SNEGSKA (reference sequence). The CDR3 DNA follows: TGCAGTGCTAGAGCTGGGACAGAAATCAAACAGCCCCAGCATTTT. Residues: CSARAGTEIKQPQHF.

The DNA for the CDR3 is TGTGCCAGCAGGAAAAACCAGGGTGCCTACGAGCAGTACTTC. It encodes CASRKNQGAYEQYF. The rearrangement links TRBV7-2 to TRBJ2-7, with TRBD1 as a possible D gene (5 bases). The germline CDR1 and CDR2 sequences are SGHTA and FQGNSA. CDR3 length: 14 residues. Trimming removed 6 bases at V and 2 bases at J, with 14 bases between.

This chain uses TRBV7-3 with TRBJ2-2; D is perhaps TRBD1 (6 bases). Germline assignment: CDR1 SGHTA and CDR2 FQGTGA. Between the trimmed V and J ends, which lost 2 bases and 4 bases, there was a span of 8 bases. The length of the CDR3 is 14 residues. The CDR3 loop reads CASSLGTSTGELFF. The CDR3 bases are TGTGCCAGCAGCTTAGGGACATCCACCGGGGAGCTGTTTTTT. Complete variable domain (other parts from reference TRBV7-3 and TRBJ2-2): GAGVSQTPSNKVTEKGKYVELRCDPISGHTALYWYRQSLGQGPEFLIYFQGTGAADDSGLPNDRFFAVRPEGSVSTLKIQRTERGDSAVYLCASSLGTSTGELFFGEGSRLTVL.

This clonotype was recorded at least ten times. This sequence joins TRBV27 and TRBJ2-7; D is perhaps TRBD2 (6 bases). Germline assignment: CDR1 MNHEY and CDR2 SMNVEV (reference sequence). The CDR3 sequence is 13 residues long. The V gene lost 3 bases and the J gene lost 5 bases, with 11 bases spanning the gap. The CDR3 here is CASSFGGTHEQYV. The CDR3 DNA sequence: TGTGCCAGCAGTTTCGGGGGTACCCACGAGCAGTACGTC.

V is TRBV6-2 or TRBV6-3 and J is TRBJ2-3, with TRBD2 as a possible D gene (5 bases). The CDR3 has 15 amino acids. Germline V CDR1 and CDR2: MNHEY, SVGEGT. The V and J ends lost 2 bases and 0 bases respectively, with 9 bases between them. The CDR3 spells CASSYPGKSTDTQYF. The CDR3 DNA reads as TGTGCCAGCAGTTACCCGGGAAAGAGCACAGATACGCAGTATTTT.

This clonotype was counted ten times or more. V and J are TRBV2 and TRBJ2-2, with D possibly TRBD2 on 6 matching bases. The CDR3 is 13 amino acids. V lost 8 bases and J lost 5, with 12 bases in between. Germline V gene data show CDR1 as SNHLY and CDR2 as FYNNEI. Here the CDR3 DNA reads TGTGCCAGCTCTAGCGATATGACCGGGGAGCTGTTTTTT. Translation gives CASSSDMTGELFF. The full variable domain, with the rest looked up from reference TRBV2 and TRBJ2-2, is EPEVTQTPSHQVTQMGQEVILRCVPISNHLYFYWYRQILGQKVEFLVSFYNNEISEKSEIFDDQFSVERPDGSNFTLKIRSTKLEDSAMYFCASSSDMTGELFFGEGSRLTVL.

In this sample, this clonotype turned up many times. This chain connects TRBV12-3 or TRBV12-4 to TRBJ1-1, with 10 positions matching TRBD1. This CDR3 has 12 amino acids. The V gene end was trimmed by 5 bases and the J gene end by 11 bases; junction bases not matched to a gene: 5. In DNA, the CDR3 is TGTGCCAGCAGTAGGACAGGGGGTTTGGCTTTCTTT. Its translation: CASSRTGGLAFF.

This clonotype came up once. This chain uses TRBV29-1 with TRBJ2-3, with a tentative D call TRBD2 (6 bases). The CDR3 runs to 12 residues. Per the germline V gene, CDR1 is SQVTM and CDR2 is ANQGSEA. Trimming shortened V by 6 bases and J by 12 bases, and 19 bases separated the two germline ends. Written as DNA, the CDR3 is TGCAGCGTGGGGGACTCCTCGATGGCACAGTATTTT. Its translation: CSVGDSSMAQYF.

This clonotype was seen a few times. This chain connects TRBV20-1 to TRBJ2-2; TRBD1 matches 9 bases. Germline CDR1 is DFQATT and CDR2 is SNEGSKA (reference sequence). The CDR3 loop spans 16 amino acids. The V segment lost 5 bases and the J segment 5 bases; nucleotides outside the gene matches: 12. CDR3 in amino acids: CSASAPGTGPTGELFF. CDR3 in DNA: TGCAGTGCTTCCGCTCCCGGGACAGGGCCGACCGGGGAGCTGTTTTTT.

The chain employs TRBV18 and TRBJ1-4; 7 positions match TRBD1. CDR1 and CDR2 (germline): KGHSH, LQKENI. V shed 2 bases, J shed 4 bases, and the junction held 7 bases outside the gene matches. The CDR3 loop spans 16 amino acids. This CDR3 is CASSPKGQYDNEKLFF. The CDR3 DNA reads as TGTGCCAGCTCACCAAAGGGACAGTATGATAATGAAAAACTGTTTTTT.

In its sample, this clonotype was seen many times. The gene calls are TRBV5-5 and TRBJ2-3; D possibly matches TRBD1 or TRBD2 (6 bases each). The CDR3 sequence is 17 residues long. Trimming stripped 6 bases from V and 5 bases from J, with 25 bases between. Germline V gene lookup returns CDR1 SGHKS and CDR2 YYEKEE (reference sequence). Here the CDR3 DNA reads TGTGCCAGCAAGAACCCCTTATCCGGGGGCATTTTAGATACGCAGTATTTT. This encodes CASKNPLSGGILDTQYF.

As for this clonotype: The CDR3 ends on some other residue instead of the conserved phenylalanine or tryptophan, so this is likely a read error. The rearrangement joins TRBV5-1 to TRBJ2-1, with a possible D match to TRBD1 (6 bases). This CDR3 spans 12 amino acids. Per the germline V gene, CDR1 is SGHRS and CDR2 is YFSETQ. The ends were cut back, 7 bases at V and 6 bases at J, with 11 bases in the middle. The CDR3 here is CASQQGSNEQFL. The CDR3 DNA is TGCGCCAGCCAACAGGGAAGCAATGAGCAGTTCTTA.

There are many counts of this clonotype. The V and J genes are TRBV5-1 and TRBJ2-3; tentative D call: TRBD2 (6 bases). CDR3 size: 13 residues. The germline V gene encodes CDR1 SGHRS and CDR2 YFSETQ. V was shortened by 4 bases and J by 6 bases, with 12 bases between the two germline ends. This CDR3 reads CASSREPHDTQYF. The DNA of the CDR3 is TGCGCCAGCAGCCGGGAGCCTCACGATACGCAGTATTTT.

This clonotype came up many times. The chain is built from TRBV30 and TRBJ2-6, with no clear D. V was trimmed by 1 base and J by 2 bases, leaving 12 bases between them. CDR3 length: 16 amino acids. CDR1 is GTSNPN, CDR2 SVGIG, per germline (reference sequence). CDR3 sequence (DNA): TGTGCCTGGAGTGCATCTCATCCGCCTGGGGCCAACGTCCTGACTTTC. As protein: CAWSASHPPGANVLTF.

This clonotype was recorded at least ten times. This rearrangement joins TRBV11-2 to TRBJ2-7; 7 positions match TRBD2. The germline V gene has CDR1 SGHAT and CDR2 FQNNGV. V was pared by 4 bases and J by 3 bases, with 12 bases of the junction left unmatched. The CDR3 extends over 16 amino acids. CDR3 amino acids: CASSSSREAGNYEQYF. CDR3 nucleotides: TGTGCCAGCAGCTCGTCCCGGGAGGCCGGCAACTACGAGCAGTACTTC.